The 26 T cell receptor beta chains below come from one sample, sequenced in a study of cytomegalovirus exposure and HLA in healthy donors. Vbeta (60) and Jbeta (13) primers were used in the PCR. Method: immunoSEQ multiplex PCR; TCRdb's copy keeps in-frame clones and lacks some. This sample has more than 50,000 clones, with 65% to 80% found just once. Sequenced: PBMCs. These receptors were collected from a man aged 35-49 years in good health and CMV-seropositive.

The chain recombines TRBV2 with TRBJ2-7, with a weak D call TRBD1 (5 bases). The CDR3 is 13 amino acids. The V gene's germline CDR1 is SNHLY and CDR2 FYNNEI. V was shortened by 6 bases and J by 2 bases, with 11 bases between the two germline ends. CDR3 region: CASSVDRAYEQYF. The CDR3 coding sequence is TGTGCCAGCAGCGTAGACAGAGCCTACGAGCAGTACTTC.

This chain connects TRBV5-1 to TRBJ1-4; 8 bases align to TRBD1. Germline CDR1 reads SGHRS; CDR2 reads YFSETQ. Trimming removed 3 bases from V and 5 bases from J; junction bases left unmatched: 3. The CDR3 is 14 amino acids. In DNA form, the CDR3 reads TGCGCCAGCAGCTCGGGACAGGACAATGAAAAACTGTTTTTT. It is translated as CASSSGQDNEKLFF.

The chain joins TRBV6-1 to TRBJ1-2; D is possibly TRBD1 (5 bases). Trimming removed 8 bases at V and 2 bases at J, with 18 bases between. This CDR3 region has 15 residues. The germline gives CDR1 MNHNS, CDR2 SASEGT. CDR3 in amino acids: CASSIRGGSNYGYTF. CDR3 bases: TGTGCCAGCTCTATAAGGGGAGGCTCAAACTATGGCTACACCTTC.

The chain employs TRBV19 and TRBJ1-2; 7 bases agree with TRBD1. Germline lookup yields CDR1 LNHDA and CDR2 SQIVND (reference sequence). This CDR3 has 12 amino acids. The V and J ends lost 11 bases and 2 bases, in that order; junction bases with no gene match: 5. The CDR3 is CASSGQNYGYTF. The CDR3 bases are TGTGCCTCCTCGGGACAGAACTATGGCTACACCTTC.

The J gene is TRBJ1-3, the V gene TRBV5-6; no firm D call. The germline V and J ends were trimmed by 1 base and 0 bases, with 8 bases remaining between them. The CDR3 spans 15 residues. Germline assignment: CDR1 SGHDT and CDR2 YYEEEE. The CDR3 here is CASSLKSRSGNTIYF. CDR3 nucleotide sequence: TGTGCCAGCAGCTTGAAGAGCCGCTCTGGAAACACCATATATTTT.

The V and J genes are TRBV6-6 and TRBJ2-2; TRBD2 agrees at 7 bases. From germline, CDR1 is MNHNY and CDR2 SVGAGI (reference sequence). The CDR3 runs to 16 residues. J gave up 4 bases and V 2 bases, and 7 bases lay outside the gene matches. This chain's CDR3 is CASSYPPGRGTGELFF. CDR3 DNA: TGTGCCAGCAGTTACCCTCCAGGGAGGGGCACCGGGGAGCTGTTTTTT.

The V gene is TRBV7-9, the J gene TRBJ2-7; TRBD1 aligns across 9 bases. Germline V CDR1 and CDR2: SEHNR, FQNEAQ (reference sequence). The CDR3 runs to 14 residues. The V and J ends lost 8 bases and 0 bases, in that order; junction bases with no gene match: 5. CDR3 in DNA: TGTGCCAGCGTGGACAGGGGCATCTCCTACGAGCAGTACTTC. This codes for CASVDRGISYEQYF.

This sequence joins TRBV4-2 and TRBJ2-7; D is unresolved. The CDR3 length is 15 residues. Per germline, CDR1 LGHNA and CDR2 YNFKEQ. V lost 4 bases to trimming and J lost 0 bases, with 13 bases between them. Written as DNA, the CDR3 is TGTGCCAGCAGCCCAACTGGGCACAGCTCCTACGAGCAGTACTTC. This translates into CASSPTGHSSYEQYF.

The chain links TRBV2 to TRBJ2-3; TRBD1 matches 9 bases. This CDR3 is 15 amino acids long. Trimming removed 4 bases from V and 3 bases from J; junction bases left unmatched: 5. Germline V gene sequence: CDR1 SNHLY, CDR2 FYNNEI. CDR3 loop: CASSGRTGETDTQYF. The CDR3 bases are TGTGCCAGCAGTGGCCGGACAGGGGAAACAGATACGCAGTATTTT.

The chain employs TRBV9 and TRBJ2-7, with a tentative D call TRBD2 (6 bases). This CDR3 region has 14 residues. The germline V gene encodes CDR1 SGDLS and CDR2 YYNGEE. Trimming took off 4 bases at V and 3 bases at J, with 14 bases between the two ends. The CDR3 DNA reads TGTGCCAGCAGCCCCGAGGGACTCTTCTACGAGCAGTACTTC. It specifies CASSPEGLFYEQYF.

This sequence joins TRBV2 and TRBJ1-6; D is perhaps TRBD1 (5 bases). Germline V CDR1 and CDR2: SNHLY, FYNNEI. V gave up 5 bases and J gave up 10 bases, with 21 bases separating them. The length of the CDR3 is 16 residues. CDR3 residues: CASSPPKTGSGSPLHF. CDR3 nucleotides: TGTGCCAGCAGTCCTCCGAAAACAGGCTCAGGATCACCCCTCCACTTT.

The J gene is TRBJ2-6, the V gene TRBV11-2, with 7 bases that match TRBD1. CDR1 and CDR2 (germline): SGHAT, FQNNGV. Trimming cost V 0 bases and J 1 base; bases outside gene matches: 12. The CDR3 loop spans 20 amino acids. This CDR3 is CASSLELPTGWESGANVLTF. CDR3 nucleotide sequence: TGTGCCAGCAGCTTAGAGTTACCGACAGGGTGGGAATCTGGGGCCAACGTCCTGACTTTC. The complete variable domain, with remaining parts taken from reference TRBV11-2 and TRBJ2-6, reads EAGVAQSPRYKIIEKRQSVAFWCNPISGHATLYWYQQILGQGPKLLIQFQNNGVVDDSQLPKDRFSAERLKGVDSTLKIQPAKLEDSAVYLCASSLELPTGWESGANVLTFGAGSRLTVL.

The chain combines TRBV4-2 with TRBJ1-3; tentative D call: TRBD1 (5 bases). V was pared by 6 bases and J by 4 bases, with 19 bases between. The CDR3 has 16 amino acids. Looked up from germline, CDR1 is LGHNA and CDR2 is YNFKEQ. In nucleotides, the CDR3 is TGTGCCAGCAGTGCAGAACGGGGACTACGGGGAAACACCATATATTTT. Translated, it gives CASSAERGLRGNTIYF.

J is TRBJ1-2 and V is TRBV30, with D uncertain. There are 11 residues in the CDR3. Germline CDR1 reads GTSNPN; CDR2 reads SVGIG (reference sequence). V was trimmed by 0 bases and J by 12 bases, leaving 11 bases between them. This CDR3 reads CAWSVAATDTF. CDR3 nucleotide sequence: TGTGCCTGGAGTGTAGCGGCGACTGACACCTTC.

This clone has a handful of counts. The chain couples TRBV4-1 to TRBJ2-5; TRBD1 matches 8 bases. V gave up 0 bases and J gave up 4 bases; unmatched junction bases: 7. Germline V CDR1 and CDR2: MGHRA, YSYEKL. The CDR3 loop spans 16 amino acids. The CDR3 DNA sequence: TGCGCCAGCAGCCAAGATTCAGGCAGGGGGCCAGAGACCCAGTACTTC. Translated: CASSQDSGRGPETQYF.

This clone was seen only a few times. The V and J genes are TRBV5-6 and TRBJ2-7; TRBD1 matches 9 bases. The CDR3 extends over 16 amino acids. V lost 2 bases and J lost 4; bases outside the gene matches: 10. CDR1 and CDR2 (germline): SGHDT, YYEEEE. The CDR3 nucleotides are TGTGCCAGCAGCTTAAGCGGGACAGGGTGGACTTACGAGCAGTACTTC. As protein: CASSLSGTGWTYEQYF. Variable domain in full (rest from reference TRBV5-6 and TRBJ2-7): DAGVTQSPTHLIKTRGQQVTLRCSPKSGHDTVSWYQQALGQGPQFIFQYYEEEERQRGNFPDRFSGHQFPNYSSELNVNALLLGDSALYLCASSLSGTGWTYEQYFGPGTRLTVT.

The V gene is TRBV15, the J gene TRBJ2-3, with D perhaps matching TRBD1 (5 bases). CDR1 LNHNV and CDR2 YYDKDF come from the germline V gene (reference sequence). V dropped 0 bases and J dropped 0 bases, with 10 bases sitting between them. This CDR3 has 16 residues. The CDR3 is CATSRDRAGSTDTQYF. CDR3 nucleotides: TGTGCCACCAGCAGAGATCGGGCAGGGAGCACAGATACGCAGTATTTT. Filled out from reference TRBV15 and TRBJ2-3, the complete variable domain reads DAMVIQNPRYQVTQFGKPVTLSCSQTLNHNVMYWYQQKSSQAPKLLFHYYDKDFNNEADTPDNFQSRRPNTSFCFLDIRSPGLGDTAMYLCATSRDRAGSTDTQYFGPGTRLTVL.

The rearrangement links TRBV2 to TRBJ1-1; TRBD1 might be the D (6 bases). Germline loops: CDR1 SNHLY, CDR2 FYNNEI. This CDR3 region has 14 residues. V lost 4 bases, J lost 7 bases, and 16 bases lay in between. The CDR3 nucleotides read TGTGCCAGCAGTGGGGTTAACAGGGACGGTGAAGCTTTCTTT. It yields the protein CASSGVNRDGEAFF.

The J gene is TRBJ1-6, the V gene TRBV7-9; a weak D match, TRBD1 (6 bases). Germline CDR1 SEHNR, CDR2 FQNEAQ (reference sequence). The CDR3 is 15 amino acids. V was trimmed by 8 bases and J by 7 bases, leaving 18 bases between them. CDR3 protein: CASGLQGSSNSPLHF. The CDR3 DNA reads as TGTGCCAGCGGTCTGCAGGGGTCCTCAAATTCACCCCTCCACTTT.

The chain combines TRBV5-1 with TRBJ2-3; 10 bases fit TRBD1. There are 17 residues in the CDR3. V lost 2 bases, J lost 0 bases, and 6 bases stayed unmatched. CDR1 and CDR2 from the germline V gene are SGHRS and YFSETQ. The CDR3 DNA is TGCGCCAGCAGCTTAGTGGGACAGGGGACGAGCACAGATACGCAGTATTTT. Protein sequence: CASSLVGQGTSTDTQYF.

The chain carries TRBV27 and TRBJ2-7; 7 bases agree with TRBD2. The V gene's germline CDR1 is MNHEY and CDR2 SMNVEV (reference sequence). The V and J ends lost 2 bases and 2 bases, in that order; junction bases with no gene match: 6. The CDR3 runs 15 residues. This CDR3 reads CASSLRLAAPYEQYF. DNA for the CDR3: TGTGCCAGCAGTTTAAGGCTAGCGGCCCCCTACGAGCAGTACTTC.

The chain carries TRBV27 and TRBJ2-3; D possibly corresponds to TRBD1 (5 bases). This CDR3 is built from 14 residues. V shed 3 bases and J shed 6 bases, with 13 bases lying between them. Germline V CDR1 and CDR2: MNHEY, SMNVEV (reference sequence). The CDR3 DNA follows: TGTGCCAGCAGTTTTAGACAGTTGGTGGATACGCAGTATTTT. It translates to CASSFRQLVDTQYF.

This clone occurred a few times. The chain joins TRBV20-1 to TRBJ1-1; D gene ambiguous. With 1 base removed from V and 10 bases from J, the gap between germline ends came to 10 bases. CDR3 length: 11 residues. Germline CDR1 is DFQATT and CDR2 is SNEGSKA (reference sequence). The CDR3 spells CSARVATGAFF. CDR3 DNA: TGCAGTGCTAGAGTTGCTACCGGAGCTTTCTTT.

This clone was picked up one time. The chain carries TRBV2 and TRBJ1-1, with 9 bases aligning to TRBD1. Germline lookup yields CDR1 SNHLY and CDR2 FYNNEI. The V gene end was trimmed by 5 bases and the J gene end by 1 base; junction bases not matched to a gene: 2. The CDR3 has 14 amino acids. The CDR3 spells CASSPGQGNTEAFF. The CDR3 DNA reads as TGTGCCAGCAGTCCGGGACAGGGGAACACTGAAGCTTTCTTT.

V and J are TRBV11-2 and TRBJ1-3; D unclear. Germline V CDR1 and CDR2: SGHAT, FQNNGV. The CDR3 has 14 amino acids. V gave up 6 bases and J gave up 0 bases, with 9 bases separating them. The CDR3 DNA sequence: TGTGCCAGCAGTTTCACCAGCTCTGGAAACACCATATATTTT. It translates to CASSFTSSGNTIYF.

This clone was seen only once. The chain is built from TRBV5-1 and TRBJ2-2; D possibly corresponds to TRBD1 (7 bases). Germline CDR1 SGHRS, CDR2 YFSETQ. Trimming took 6 bases from V and 2 from J, leaving 26 bases between them. The CDR3 totals 19 residues. This CDR3 reads CASKTGIFRMTRNTGELFF. The DNA of the CDR3 is TGCGCCAGCAAGACAGGGATTTTCCGGATGACTAGAAACACCGGGGAGCTGTTTTTT. Based on the CDR3 plus reference TRBV5-1 and TRBJ2-2, the full variable domain is KAGVTQTPRYLIKTRGQQVTLSCSPISGHRSVSWYQQTPGQGLQFLFEYFSETQRNKGNFPGRFSGRQFSNSRSEMNVSTLELGDSALYLCASKTGIFRMTRNTGELFFGEGSRLTVL.